Following are 27 T cell receptor beta chains from one sample sequenced in a study of blood T cells in healthy people across ages. With a J-beta primer mix and a sample-barcoded 5' primer, a second PCR ran about 7 to 11 cycles. TCRdb reprocessed the 5' RACE reads via MiXCR and lists one record per CDR3 protein. Seen here are around 850,000 distinct CDR3 sequences, under 40% observed once, and the top ten hold over 10%. The sample taken for sequencing was blood. These receptors all come from a man between 18 and 29 years old in good health.

As concerns this clonotype: A much larger clone lies one base from this, so it may be a read error. The chain employs TRBV7-2 and TRBJ2-6; D call uncertain. Germline V lookup: CDR1 SGHTA, CDR2 FQGNSA. This CDR3 region has 15 residues. In nucleotides, the CDR3 is TGTGCCAGCACCCGACGGGCAATTGGGACCAACGTCCTGACTTTC. This translates into CASTRRAIGTNVLTF. Complete variable domain (other parts from reference TRBV7-2 and TRBJ2-6): GAGVSQSPSNKVTEKGKDVELRCDPISGHTALYWYRQSLGQGLEFLIYFQGNSAPDKSGLPSDRFSAERTGGSVSTLTIQRTQQEDSAVYLCASTRRAIGTNVLTFGAGSRLTVL.

In its sample, this clonotype was seen a few times. The chain carries TRBV12-3 or TRBV12-4 and TRBJ2-7, with 9 positions matching TRBD2. V was pared by 5 bases and J by 2 bases, with 1 base of the junction left unmatched. The CDR3 is 13 amino acids. The chain's CDR3 is CASSGGGAYEQYF. In DNA, the CDR3 is TGTGCCAGCAGTGGCGGGGGGGCCTACGAGCAGTACTTC.

This clonotype was found a few times. The rearrangement uses TRBV6-5 and TRBJ2-6; 7 bases line up with TRBD1. Trimming took 5 bases from V and 4 from J; bases not matched to a gene: 8. The CDR3 has 16 amino acids. Per germline, CDR1 MNHEY and CDR2 SVGAGI. The CDR3: CASSNRGRLGANVLTF. The CDR3 nucleotides are TGTGCCAGCAGTAACAGGGGAAGACTCGGGGCCAACGTCCTGACTTTC.

This clonotype was observed a few times. J is TRBJ1-2 and V is TRBV27; 8 bases are a match to TRBD1. Per the germline V gene, CDR1 is MNHEY and CDR2 is SMNVEV (reference sequence). The CDR3 length is 16 residues. V dropped 3 bases and J dropped 6; count of bases not matched to a gene: 12. This CDR3 reads CASSFSRAGGADGYTF. As DNA, the CDR3 is TGTGCCAGCAGTTTCTCTAGGGCAGGGGGCGCCGATGGCTACACCTTC.

Written as DNA, the CDR3 is TGCAGTGCTAGATGGGGGCGCTCTAGCAATGAGCAGTTCTTC. Its translation: CSARWGRSSNEQFF. The rearrangement joins TRBV20-1 to TRBJ2-1; TRBD1 is a possible D gene (6 bases). The germline V and J ends were trimmed by 2 bases and 6 bases, with 14 bases remaining between them. This CDR3 is built from 14 residues. The germline V gene has CDR1 DFQATT and CDR2 SNEGSKA (reference sequence).

The chain employs TRBV27 and TRBJ2-7; D is ambiguous. Germline V gives CDR1 MNHEY, CDR2 SMNVEV (reference sequence). This CDR3 comprises 17 residues. Trimming left V 2 bases short and J 0 bases short, with 17 bases between. The CDR3 region is CASSLVVPDWGSYEQYF. CDR3 coding DNA: TGTGCCAGCAGTTTAGTTGTTCCCGACTGGGGCTCCTACGAGCAGTACTTC.

The CDR3 reads CASSHRTGVHQPQHF. Written as DNA, the CDR3 is TGTGCCAGCAGCCACCGGACAGGGGTACATCAGCCCCAGCATTTT. The chain carries TRBV5-6 and TRBJ1-5, with 9 bases matching TRBD1. Trimming cost V 4 bases and J 5 bases; bases outside gene matches: 7. Per the germline V gene, CDR1 is SGHDT and CDR2 is YYEEEE. The CDR3 runs to 15 residues.

This clonotype has a single count. A read error may produce the germline difference seen at one junction end. This rearrangement joins TRBV4-3 to TRBJ2-1; D remains ambiguous. The length of the CDR3 is 16 residues. Germline V gene data show CDR1 as LGHNA and CDR2 as YSLEER. The DNA of the CDR3 is TGCGCCGGCAGCCAAAGTAATTACGGACCCTACAATGAGCAGTTCTTC. Protein sequence: CAGSQSNYGPYNEQFF.

CDR3 DNA sequence: TGCGCCAGCAGCGGTGGGACAGCCATTGAAGCTTTCTTT. This encodes CASSGGTAIEAFF. The chain couples TRBV5-1 to TRBJ1-1, with 7 bases that match TRBD1. Germline V gene sequence: CDR1 SGHRS, CDR2 YFSETQ. Trimming removed 4 bases from V and 7 bases from J; junction bases left unmatched: 7. The CDR3 length is 13 residues.

A single count supports this clonotype. The chain combines TRBV6-2 or TRBV6-3 with TRBJ2-5, with TRBD2 identical over 7 bases. V lost 7 bases, J lost 2 bases, and 4 bases stayed unmatched. Per the germline V gene, CDR1 is MNHEY and CDR2 is SVGEGT. The CDR3 loop spans 13 amino acids. CDR3 DNA: TGTGCCAGCACGGGGGGACTGCAAGAGACCCAGTACTTC. Protein: CASTGGLQETQYF.

Comment on this clonotype: This may come from a read error, since a much larger clone is one base off. J is TRBJ2-1 and V is TRBV10-3; D might be TRBD2 (5 bases). V lost 6 bases and J lost 10, with 13 bases in between. This CDR3 region has 12 residues. Germline V gene lookup returns CDR1 ENHRY and CDR2 SYGVKD. CDR3 protein: CAIRDFRQEQFF. The CDR3 DNA reads as TGTGCCATCAGGGACTTCCGACAAGAGCAGTTCTTC.

This clonotype was detected only a few times. The CDR3, as DNA: TGCGCCAGCAGTGAAGCGGGGGGCCTCACAGATACGCAGTATTTT. Protein product: CASSEAGGLTDTQYF. The chain has TRBV10-2 and TRBJ2-3, with TRBD2 matching over 9 bases. The CDR3 loop spans 15 amino acids. CDR1 WSHSY and CDR2 SAAADI come from the germline V gene. The junction had 3 bases not matched to a gene; V was cut back by 3 bases and J by 2 bases.

V gene TRBV5-1 combines with J gene TRBJ1-2; TRBD1 might be the D (5 bases). Trimming took off 0 bases at V and 3 bases at J, with 12 bases between the two ends. Germline CDR1 is SGHRS and CDR2 is YFSETQ. This CDR3 contains 15 residues. The DNA for the CDR3 is TGCGCCAGCAGCTTGGTGGGGGGAAGGGACTATGGCTACACCTTC. Its translation: CASSLVGGRDYGYTF.

This clonotype showed up just a few times. The chain couples TRBV7-3 to TRBJ2-1; 8 bases match TRBD1. CDR3 length equals 19 residues. V dropped 4 bases and J dropped 0; count of bases not matched to a gene: 14. CDR1 is SGHTA and CDR2 is FQGTGA in the germline V gene. The chain's CDR3 is CASSSGQGRSRSSYNEQFF. CDR3 DNA: TGTGCCAGCAGCTCTGGACAGGGTAGAAGCCGGAGCTCCTACAATGAGCAGTTCTTC.

The chain uses TRBV18 and TRBJ2-1; 9 bases agree with TRBD2. The CDR3 has 16 residues. Looked up from germline, CDR1 is KGHSH and CDR2 is LQKENI. With 0 bases clipped from V and 9 bases from J, the junction kept 9 bases outside the gene matches. For the CDR3, the DNA is TGTGCCAGCTCACCACCTTCCGAGCGGGGGGATCGTGAGCAGTTCTTC. Protein product: CASSPPSERGDREQFF.

The genes are TRBV27 and TRBJ1-5, with a tentative D call TRBD1 (5 bases). Deletions cut 5 bases from V and 7 bases from J, with 15 bases between. This CDR3 comprises 14 residues. The germline CDR1 and CDR2 sequences are MNHEY and SMNVEV (reference sequence). The CDR3, as DNA: TGTGCCAGCAGTGACCGTGGGGGGGGGCAGCCCCAGCATTTT. As protein: CASSDRGGGQPQHF.

This clonotype was seen repeatedly, ten times or more. The chain carries TRBV7-9 and TRBJ1-1; D remains ambiguous. The CDR3 is 12 amino acids. Germline V lookup: CDR1 SEHNR, CDR2 FQNEAQ (reference sequence). The ends were cut back, 3 bases at V and 2 bases at J, with 4 bases in the middle. CDR3: CASSFLNTEAFF. The DNA of the CDR3 is TGTGCCAGCAGCTTCTTAAACACTGAAGCTTTCTTT.

This clonotype showed up many times. This sequence joins TRBV7-9 and TRBJ2-3; weak D call: TRBD1 (6 bases). Per germline, CDR1 SEHNR and CDR2 FQNEAQ (reference sequence). Trimming left V 3 bases short and J 2 bases short, with 12 bases between. The CDR3 runs 15 residues. The CDR3 is CASSFTGLITDTQYF. Here the CDR3 DNA reads TGTGCCAGCAGCTTTACAGGGTTGATCACAGATACGCAGTATTTT.

The CDR3 sequence is CASSHAGQTYGYTF. The CDR3 nucleotides are TGCGCCAGCAGCCACGCTGGACAGACCTATGGCTACACCTTC. This chain joins TRBV4-3 and TRBJ1-2; possible D gene TRBD1, 6 bases. V was shortened by 3 bases and J by 4 bases, with 12 bases between the two germline ends. The CDR3 runs 14 residues. Germline V gene data show CDR1 as LGHNA and CDR2 as YSLEER.

This clonotype was picked up a small number of times. The rearrangement uses TRBV3-1 and TRBJ1-4; TRBD1 matches 10 bases. CDR3 size: 16 residues. Trimming took 1 base from V and 6 from J; bases not matched to a gene: 5. Germline loops: CDR1 LGHDT, CDR2 YNNKEL (reference sequence). The CDR3 is CASSQGTGTGDEKLFF. CDR3 DNA sequence: TGTGCCAGCAGCCAAGGCACCGGGACAGGGGATGAAAAACTGTTTTTT.

Only a few counts were recorded for this clonotype. The chain employs TRBV20-1 and TRBJ1-6; TRBD1 matches at 7 bases. This CDR3 is built from 17 residues. With 0 bases clipped from V and 3 bases from J, the junction kept 8 bases outside the gene matches. CDR1 and CDR2 from the germline V gene are DFQATT and SNEGSKA (reference sequence). The chain's CDR3 is CSARDGDSRFYNSPLHF. The CDR3 DNA is TGCAGTGCTAGAGATGGGGACAGTCGATTCTATAATTCACCCCTCCACTTT.

This clonotype appeared many times. J is TRBJ2-7 and V is TRBV20-1; D gene ambiguous. Looked up from germline, CDR1 is DFQATT and CDR2 is SNEGSKA (reference sequence). The CDR3 extends over 11 amino acids. The V end lost 6 bases, the J end lost 4 bases, and 10 bases lay between the germline ends. For the CDR3, the DNA is TGCAGTGCGGCACATCAGTACGAGCAGTACTTC. As protein: CSAAHQYEQYF.

This clonotype was seen a handful of times. CDR3 nucleotide sequence: TGTGCCAGCACCATAGAAGCCTATAATTCACCCCTCCACTTT. It codes for CASTIEAYNSPLHF. The chain employs TRBV12-3 or TRBV12-4 and TRBJ1-6, with unresolved D. The CDR3 has 14 amino acids. Trimming took off 7 bases at V and 2 bases at J, with 9 bases between the two ends.

Notes on this clonotype: Relative to the germline gene, one junction end is altered; a read error may explain this. The rearrangement uses TRBV5-1 and TRBJ2-5; D gene ambiguous. From germline, CDR1 is SGHRS and CDR2 YFSETQ. The CDR3 length is 14 residues. The CDR3 sequence is CASSLDQNQATQYF. In DNA, the CDR3 is TGCGCCAGCAGCTTGGACCAGAACCAAGCGACCCAGTACTTC.

This rearrangement joins TRBV7-2 to TRBJ2-5; TRBD2 matches 11 bases. Germline V gives CDR1 SGHTA, CDR2 FQGNSA. The CDR3 length is 15 residues. V dropped 5 bases and J dropped 11; count of bases not matched to a gene: 13. The DNA of the CDR3 is TGTGCCAGCAGCCCGGGACTAGCGGCCTACAATGAGCAGTACTTC. The encoded protein is CASSPGLAAYNEQYF.

The chain combines TRBV13 with TRBJ2-1, with TRBD1 as a possible D gene (6 bases). The CDR3 has 17 amino acids. V was trimmed by 5 bases and J by 4 bases, leaving 21 bases between them. In germline, CDR1 is PRHDT, CDR2 FYEKMQ (reference sequence). Written as DNA, the CDR3 is TGTGCCAGCAGCCAACTGGACAGCATCAAGGGATACAATGAGCAGTTCTTC. Its translation is CASSQLDSIKGYNEQFF.

J is TRBJ2-7 and V is TRBV10-3; the D call may be TRBD1 or TRBD2 (5 bases each). The assigned J gene may be wrong: the sequence end matches TRBJ2-5 better. CDR1 and CDR2 (germline): ENHRY, SYGVKD. The CDR3 totals 14 residues. CDR3 DNA sequence: TGTGCCATCACCGAGGGACCCGACGGAGAGACCCAGTACTTC. Its protein product is CAITEGPDGETQYF.